The source of this T cell receptor (beta chain) is a study of cytomegalovirus exposure and HLA in healthy donors (dated by TCRdb to 2015 to 2018). In terms of the full investigation: A later analysis indicated that the 120 validation repertoires were generated on the platform also employed for the approximately 690 repertoires of the first cohort. The study aimed to test whether signatures of past pathogen exposure could be identified by cataloging public T cell receptors. In addition to the first cohort of roughly 700 subjects, a separate validation cohort of approximately 130 different subjects was used. The study combined high-throughput TCR immunosequencing, statistical association of individual TCRs with disease status, and machine learning to predict cytomegalovirus infection status.

Here is what the overall study found, with its caveats: Across donors, most TCR sequences were observed very rarely, whereas some public TCRs were present in many individuals. A total of some 180 TCR beta chains were listed by the study as associated with cytomegalovirus. A few of the identified cytomegalovirus-associated TCR beta chains were confirmed in vitro to be specific for cytomegalovirus antigens. According to the authors, the approach could potentially be generalized to other disease states and immunological phenotypes. In a later analysis, TCRs clustered in the first cohort were found to also tend to co-occur in the 120 or so validation repertoires, with around 94% of cluster scores above 0. All 120 or so repertoires were used to score co-occurrence in the validation cohort in a later analysis, because that analysis had no HLA typing for the cohort. The classifier was reported to diagnose cytomegalovirus status with high specificity and sensitivity in both the original cohort and the validation cohort.

The donors were included in the validation cohort of over a hundred subjects, a group kept apart from the 666-subject first cohort. The library was generated by the immunoSEQ multiplex PCR assay. Per the source publication's procedure: To diagnose cytomegalovirus status from the catalog of TCR beta chain sequences, a statistical classification framework was built. This is the immuneACCESS table as TCRdb keeps it, with only in-frame sequences that have V and J called. A part of the clones is gone; compared with another copy, unresolved V genes explain less than half, and the rest is unexplained. V and J calls and clone size follow that table, whereas D and trimming were derived from the DNA. This sample gives about 170,000 clones in total; around nine tenths of them show up just once. The leading ten clones occupy approximately 2.6% of the sample. As for this clone: Its recognized antigen is unknown. No base quality values were provided; no much bigger clone lies one nucleotide off.

The receptor was derived from a man between 18 and 35 years old in good health and CMV-seropositive. Sequenced: PBMCs.

This receptor carries the CDR3 CSVTQRISYGYTF. The DNA reads as follows: TGCAGCGTTACACAGCGGATATCCTATGGCTACACCTTC. The sequence is built from TRBV29-1 and TRBJ1-2, with no reliable assignment of the D segment. CDR1 and CDR2 are read off the germline V gene as SQVTM and ANQGSEA. From its cysteine to its phenylalanine, the CDR3 spans 13 amino acids. The CDR3 DNA has 39 bases and is translated from base 1. Trimming removed 5 bases from V and 4 bases from J, leaving 14 bases between the germline ends.